This passage covers 5 T cell receptor beta chains from one sample sequenced in a study of T cell repertoires in cytomegalovirus infection (dated by TCRdb to between 2019 and 2020). Instrument on record: Illumina HiSeq 1500. The raw public data were reprocessed by TCRdb itself: fastp quality trimming at Q25, MiXCR clonotype calling, in-frame beta chains only. When rows share a CDR3 protein, they turn into one entry using the most common DNA and genes. In this sample the table shows 450,000 to 600,000 distinct CDR3 sequences, 10% to 12% of which occur a single time. About a tenth of the sample rests with the top ten. Input material: PBMCs. The receptors were gathered from a human donor in good health (CMV status not recorded). Some clones in this sample may be carry-over from other donors' samples.

The gene calls are TRBV2 and TRBJ2-1, with D possibly being TRBD1 (5 bases). Trimming shortened V by 3 bases and J by 3 bases, and 12 bases separated the two germline ends. Germline V gene data show CDR1 as SNHLY and CDR2 as FYNNEI. This CDR3 contains 15 residues. The CDR3 nucleotides read TGTGCCAGCAGTGATCCAGACAGCCTCTACAATGAGCAGTTCTTC. Translation: CASSDPDSLYNEQFF.

The chain is built from TRBV2 and TRBJ1-5, with TRBD1 as a possible D gene (6 bases). V was cut by 1 base and J by 1 base, with 14 bases left in between. This CDR3 has 17 amino acids. Looked up from germline, CDR1 is SNHLY and CDR2 is FYNNEI. This CDR3 is CASSEGRGLLSNQPQHF. The CDR3 coding sequence is TGTGCCAGCAGTGAAGGCAGGGGACTCCTAAGCAATCAGCCCCAGCATTTT.

This clonotype occurred many times. This chain uses TRBV10-3 with TRBJ2-3; D is tentatively TRBD1 or TRBD2 (5 bases each). Germline V gene sequence: CDR1 ENHRY, CDR2 SYGVKD. The CDR3 length is 13 residues. V lost 11 bases, J lost 2 bases, and 14 bases lay in between. As DNA, the CDR3 is TGTGCCGCCTCGGGACGGTCCACAGATACGCAGTATTTT. Its protein product is CAASGRSTDTQYF.

This clonotype was seen at least ten times. The rearrangement uses TRBV10-3 and TRBJ1-2; TRBD1 matches 8 bases. The CDR3 is made up of 12 amino acids. Germline V gene sequence: CDR1 ENHRY, CDR2 SYGVKD. The junction had 3 bases not matched to a gene; V was cut back by 6 bases and J by 6 bases. CDR3 DNA: TGTGCCATCAGAGGACAGGGTCATGGCTACACCTTC. Translation: CAIRGQGHGYTF.

This clonotype was seen more than once but under ten times. The V and J genes are TRBV5-1 and TRBJ2-1; TRBD1 is a possible D gene (6 bases). Germline V gene lookup returns CDR1 SGHRS and CDR2 YFSETQ. V was cut by 4 bases and J by 5 bases, with 16 bases left in between. The length of the CDR3 is 15 residues. CDR3 sequence (DNA): TGCGCCAGCAGCCCGGACGGGACACTTAACAATGAGCAGTTCTTC. It specifies CASSPDGTLNNEQFF.